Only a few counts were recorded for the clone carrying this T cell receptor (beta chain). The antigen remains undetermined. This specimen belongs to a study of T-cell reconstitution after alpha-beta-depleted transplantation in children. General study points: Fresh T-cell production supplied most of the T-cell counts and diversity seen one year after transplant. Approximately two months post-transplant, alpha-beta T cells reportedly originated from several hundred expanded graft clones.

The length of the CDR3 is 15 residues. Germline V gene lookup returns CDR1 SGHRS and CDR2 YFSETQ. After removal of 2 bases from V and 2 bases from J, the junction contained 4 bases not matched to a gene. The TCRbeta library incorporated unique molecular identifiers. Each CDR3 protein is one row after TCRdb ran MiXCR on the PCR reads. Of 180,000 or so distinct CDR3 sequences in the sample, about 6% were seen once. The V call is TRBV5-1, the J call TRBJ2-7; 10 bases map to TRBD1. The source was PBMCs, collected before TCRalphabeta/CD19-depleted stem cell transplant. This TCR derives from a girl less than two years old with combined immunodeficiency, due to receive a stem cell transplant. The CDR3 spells CASSFRDRGTYEQYF. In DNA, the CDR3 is TGCGCCAGCAGCTTCCGGGACAGGGGAACCTACGAGCAGTACTTC.